The 25 T cell receptor beta chains below were found in one sample sequenced in a study of identifying expanded T cells in peripheral blood. The protocol was immunoSEQ multiplex PCR, while the TCRdb copy is restricted to in-frame clones and leaves out a portion. The repertoire consists of 90,000 to 120,000 clones, with around 89% occurring once and the leading ten covering about 16%. Sequencing was done on a sample of blood. These TCRs come from a person aged 18 to 75 in good health.

The V gene is TRBV10-3, the J gene TRBJ1-4; 9 bases are a match to TRBD1. The ends lost 10 bases at V and 7 bases at J; junction bases unmatched: 7. The CDR3 has 13 residues. Looked up from germline, CDR1 is ENHRY and CDR2 is SYGVKD. CDR3 region: CATAGTGREKLFF. CDR3 DNA sequence: TGTGCCACCGCCGGGACAGGGCGTGAAAAACTGTTTTTT.

The genes are TRBV19 and TRBJ2-7; TRBD2 is a possible D gene (6 bases). Trimming shortened V by 4 bases and J by 3 bases, and 19 bases separated the two germline ends. CDR1 is LNHDA and CDR2 is SQIVND in the germline V gene (reference sequence). The CDR3 is 16 residues long. Here the CDR3 reads CASSTLPGGKSYEQYF. The CDR3 region has the DNA TGTGCCAGTAGTACCCTCCCCGGAGGGAAAAGCTACGAGCAGTACTTC.

This chain uses TRBV10-2 with TRBJ1-5; TRBD1 might be the D (5 bases). Germline V gene sequence: CDR1 WSHSY, CDR2 SAAADI. There are 15 residues in the CDR3. With 6 bases removed from V and 1 base from J, the gap between germline ends came to 13 bases. The CDR3 here is CASSIRDGSNQPQHF. CDR3 DNA sequence: TGCGCCAGCAGCATCCGGGACGGAAGCAATCAGCCCCAGCATTTT.

This chain uses TRBV5-8 with TRBJ1-2; D unresolved. Trimming took off 1 base at V and 8 bases at J, with 9 bases between the two ends. The CDR3 sequence is 12 residues long. Looked up from germline, CDR1 is SGHTS and CDR2 is YDEGEE. CDR3 amino acids: CASSLHGTGYTF. CDR3 nucleotide sequence: TGTGCCAGCAGCTTGCACGGCACAGGCTACACCTTC.

This clone was detected once. The rearrangement links TRBV11-2 to TRBJ1-4, with 10 positions matching TRBD1. The V and J ends lost 3 bases and 7 bases, in that order; junction bases with no gene match: 8. This CDR3 has 16 residues. The V gene's germline CDR1 is SGHAT and CDR2 FQNNGV. The CDR3, as DNA: TGTGCCAGCAGCTTGGGACAGGGGATGGTTAGTGAAAAACTGTTTTTT. It translates to CASSLGQGMVSEKLFF.

The chain carries TRBV28 and TRBJ1-5; no reliable D call. Germline loops: CDR1 MDHEN, CDR2 SYDVKM. This CDR3 comprises 16 residues. Trimming took off 6 bases at V and 9 bases at J, with 24 bases between the two ends. The CDR3 nucleotides read TGTGCCAGCAGCACGATTAGAGAGGCAGATTCTTGGCCCCAGCATTTT. Translated, it gives CASSTIREADSWPQHF. Using reference TRBV28 and TRBJ1-5 for the parts outside the CDR3, the full variable domain is DVKVTQSSRYLVKRTGEKVFLECVQDMDHENMFWYRQDPGLGLRLIYFSYDVKMKEKGDIPEGYSVSREKKERFSLILESASTNQTSMYLCASSTIREADSWPQHFGDGTRLSIL.

This chain joins TRBV7-9 and TRBJ1-1; D is undetermined. Germline CDR1 is SEHNR and CDR2 is FQNEAQ (reference sequence). The V and J ends lost 3 bases and 0 bases respectively, with 23 bases between them. This CDR3 region has 19 residues. The CDR3 is CASSFSMSRADLMNTEAFF. The CDR3 DNA follows: TGTGCCAGCAGCTTTTCAATGTCTCGGGCAGACCTCATGAACACTGAAGCTTTCTTT.

The chain couples TRBV19 to TRBJ1-1; 12 nucleotides align to TRBD1. V shed 9 bases, J shed 4 bases, and the junction held 3 bases outside the gene matches. The germline gives CDR1 LNHDA, CDR2 SQIVND (reference sequence). There are 13 residues in the CDR3. The CDR3 nucleotides read TGTGCCAGCCGGGACAGGGGGCTCACTGAAGCTTTCTTT. Translating gives CASRDRGLTEAFF.

V is TRBV19 and J is TRBJ2-4; no clear D gene. The CDR3 extends over 13 amino acids. Germline V CDR1 and CDR2: LNHDA, SQIVND (reference sequence). Trimming took off 2 bases at V and 8 bases at J, with 10 bases between the two ends. CDR3 in DNA: TGTGCCAGTAGTATAACGTCCAGAGACATTCAGTACTTC. This gives the protein CASSITSRDIQYF. Full variable domain (rest looked up from reference TRBV19 and TRBJ2-4): DGGITQSPKYLFRKEGQNVTLSCEQNLNHDAMYWYRQDPGQGLRLIYYSQIVNDFQKGDIAEGYSVSREKKESFPLTVTSAQKNPTAFYLCASSITSRDIQYFGAGTRLSVL.

There are a few counts of this clone. This chain links TRBV7-7 with TRBJ2-7; no clear D. The length of the CDR3 is 13 residues. Trimming removed 1 base from V and 3 bases from J, with 7 bases in between. Germline CDR1 SSHAT, CDR2 FNYEAQ (reference sequence). CDR3 sequence (DNA): TGTGCCAGCAGCTTAGAGGTCAGCTACGAGCAGTACTTC. Its translation is CASSLEVSYEQYF.

This chain uses TRBV19 with TRBJ2-3; 7 bases line up with TRBD1. The V segment lost 4 bases and the J segment 0 bases; nucleotides outside the gene matches: 10. The germline V gene has CDR1 LNHDA and CDR2 SQIVND (reference sequence). CDR3 length: 17 amino acids. The CDR3 DNA reads TGTGCCAGTAGTAAGGGCAGGGGGTCCACTAGCACAGATACGCAGTATTTT. Translating it yields CASSKGRGSTSTDTQYF.

The CDR3 sequence is CATSAGTTDTQYF. In DNA, the CDR3 is TGTGCCACCTCAGCGGGGACCACAGATACGCAGTATTTT. V and J are TRBV2 and TRBJ2-3, with TRBD2 matching over 7 bases. Germline CDR1 SNHLY, CDR2 FYNNEI. V dropped 10 bases and J dropped 2; count of bases not matched to a gene: 6. The CDR3 contains 13 residues.

The V and J genes are TRBV18 and TRBJ1-6; the match to TRBD1 covers 9 bases. The CDR3 loop spans 15 amino acids. In germline, CDR1 is KGHSH, CDR2 LQKENI. V was clipped by 4 bases and J by 7 bases; unmatched bases: 5. The CDR3 loop is CASSLQGAENSPLHF. CDR3 coding DNA: TGTGCCAGCTCACTACAGGGGGCAGAGAATTCACCCCTCCACTTT.

In the case of this clone: Additional DNA sequences in this sample encode the identical CDR3. The chain joins TRBV28 to TRBJ2-4; no definite D call. This CDR3 spans 15 amino acids. Trimming took off 5 bases at V and 0 bases at J, with 11 bases between the two ends. CDR1 and CDR2 (germline): MDHEN, SYDVKM. CDR3 amino acids: CASSPPTRAKNIQYF. CDR3 DNA: TGTGCCAGCAGTCCCCCTACACGAGCCAAAAACATTCAGTACTTC.

The chain is built from TRBV4-1 and TRBJ1-1; D is possibly TRBD1 (6 bases). Germline-derived CDR1 and CDR2 are MGHRA and YSYEKL. Trimming took 2 bases from V and 6 from J, leaving 13 bases between them. This CDR3 has 14 residues. The CDR3 spells CASSQSTGRAEAFF. CDR3 coding DNA: TGCGCCAGCAGCCAATCGACAGGCCGGGCTGAAGCTTTCTTT.

CDR3 bases: TGTGCCTGGAGTGTAGGGTCCATGCAAGAGACCCAGTACTTC. It specifies CAWSVGSMQETQYF. The chain employs TRBV30 and TRBJ2-5; D is undetermined. This CDR3 comprises 14 residues. CDR1 GTSNPN and CDR2 SVGIG come from the germline V gene (reference sequence). V shed 0 bases and J shed 2 bases, with 10 bases lying between them.

V usage is TRBV7-6 and J usage is TRBJ2-7; D unresolved. CDR1 is SGHVS, CDR2 FNYEAQ, per germline. CDR3 size: 13 residues. The germline V and J ends were trimmed by 8 bases and 1 base, with 12 bases remaining between them. The CDR3 nucleotides read TGTGCCAGCGGCGCAACCGGGTCCTACGAGCAGTACTTC. Translating it yields CASGATGSYEQYF.

The chain joins TRBV4-3 to TRBJ1-2; the D is unclear. The V end was cut by 1 base, the J end by 2 bases, with 8 bases between. Germline assignment: CDR1 LGHNA and CDR2 YSLEER. The CDR3 is made up of 14 amino acids. The DNA of the CDR3 is TGCGCCAGCAGCCAAGTGCCAGGCAACTATGGCTACACCTTC. Protein product: CASSQVPGNYGYTF.

The genes are TRBV4-1 and TRBJ2-2; possible D gene TRBD1, 5 bases. Germline V lookup: CDR1 MGHRA, CDR2 YSYEKL. The CDR3 extends over 17 amino acids. Trimming took off 3 bases at V and 2 bases at J, with 16 bases between the two ends. This chain's CDR3 is CASSQPGRAINTGELFF. CDR3 nucleotide sequence: TGCGCCAGCAGCCAGCCTGGCAGGGCTATTAACACCGGGGAGCTGTTTTTT.

The rearrangement joins TRBV5-1 to TRBJ1-2; D call uncertain. This CDR3 region has 12 residues. V was clipped by 2 bases and J by 6 bases, with 8 bases between them. The germline V gene has CDR1 SGHRS and CDR2 YFSETQ. The CDR3 DNA follows: TGCGCCAGCAGCTTTGGCGGAGATGGCTACACCTTC. This sequence encodes CASSFGGDGYTF.

The J gene is TRBJ2-7, the V gene TRBV6-5; no firm D call. V was pared by 2 bases and J by 2 bases, with 4 bases between. CDR1 and CDR2 (germline): MNHEY, SVGAGI. This CDR3 has 12 amino acids. CDR3: CASSYPPYEQYF. CDR3 bases: TGTGCCAGCAGTTACCCCCCCTACGAGCAGTACTTC.

The rearrangement links TRBV7-2 to TRBJ1-2; D is uncertain. Germline CDR1 SGHTA, CDR2 FQGNSA. The ends were cut back, 2 bases at V and 5 bases at J, with 12 bases in the middle. The CDR3 extends over 14 amino acids. Here the CDR3 reads CASSLSLGEYGYTF. The CDR3 coding sequence is TGTGCCAGCAGCTTAAGTCTTGGGGAGTATGGCTACACCTTC. Variable domain in full (rest from reference TRBV7-2 and TRBJ1-2): GAGVSQSPSNKVTEKGKDVELRCDPISGHTALYWYRQSLGQGLEFLIYFQGNSAPDKSGLPSDRFSAERTGGSVSTLTIQRTQQEDSAVYLCASSLSLGEYGYTFGSGTRLTVV.

This clone appeared a few times. The V gene is TRBV5-6, the J gene TRBJ2-7, with D possibly matching TRBD1 (5 bases). V lost 2 bases, J lost 2 bases, and 11 bases lay in between. Germline assignment: CDR1 SGHDT and CDR2 YYEEEE. There are 14 residues in the CDR3. CDR3 DNA sequence: TGTGCCAGCAGCTTATGGGGCGGCGCCTACGAGCAGTACTTC. The encoded protein is CASSLWGGAYEQYF. Drawing the rest from reference TRBV5-6 and TRBJ2-7, the complete variable domain is DAGVTQSPTHLIKTRGQQVTLRCSPKSGHDTVSWYQQALGQGPQFIFQYYEEEERQRGNFPDRFSGHQFPNYSSELNVNALLLGDSALYLCASSLWGGAYEQYFGPGTRLTVT.

V is TRBV1 and J is TRBJ2-7; the D segment call TRBD2 is taken from the table without a DNA check. TRBV1 is labeled a pseudogene. The CDR3 has 13 amino acids. The CDR3 nucleotides are TGCACCAGCGGCGACGGGGGGGCCTACGAGCAGTACTTC. Protein product: CTSGDGGAYEQYF.

This chain uses TRBV4-3 with TRBJ2-5, with 7 positions matching TRBD2. Germline V lookup: CDR1 LGHNA, CDR2 YSLEER. With V trimmed by 4 bases and J by 5 bases, 13 bases remained unmatched. This CDR3 has 16 amino acids. This chain's CDR3 is CASSRERSRAGETQYF. DNA for the CDR3: TGCGCCAGCAGCCGGGAGAGGTCCCGAGCGGGGGAGACCCAGTACTTC.